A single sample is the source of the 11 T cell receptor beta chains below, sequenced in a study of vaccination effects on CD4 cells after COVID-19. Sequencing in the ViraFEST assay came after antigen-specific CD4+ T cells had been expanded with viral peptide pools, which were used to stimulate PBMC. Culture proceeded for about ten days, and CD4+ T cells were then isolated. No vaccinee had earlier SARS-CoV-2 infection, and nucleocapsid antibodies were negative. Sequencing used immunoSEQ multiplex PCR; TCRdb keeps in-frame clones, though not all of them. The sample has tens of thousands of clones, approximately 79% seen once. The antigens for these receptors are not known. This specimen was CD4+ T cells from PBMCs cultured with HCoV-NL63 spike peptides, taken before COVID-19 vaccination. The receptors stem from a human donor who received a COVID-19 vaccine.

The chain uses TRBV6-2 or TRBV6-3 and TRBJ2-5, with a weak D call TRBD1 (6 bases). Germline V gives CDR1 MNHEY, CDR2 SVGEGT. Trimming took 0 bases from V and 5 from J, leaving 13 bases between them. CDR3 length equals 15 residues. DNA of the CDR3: TGTGCCAGCAGTTACTCGGGCAGGGGATGGGAGACCCAGTACTTC. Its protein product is CASSYSGRGWETQYF.

CDR3 DNA: TGTGCCAGCAGCCTCAGGGGGGCAAACACTGAAGCTTTCTTT. Translating gives CASSLRGANTEAFF. This rearrangement joins TRBV2 to TRBJ1-1; 7 positions match TRBD1. This CDR3 is 14 amino acids long. Germline V gene lookup returns CDR1 SNHLY and CDR2 FYNNEI. Trimming removed 6 bases from V and 2 bases from J; junction bases left unmatched: 6.

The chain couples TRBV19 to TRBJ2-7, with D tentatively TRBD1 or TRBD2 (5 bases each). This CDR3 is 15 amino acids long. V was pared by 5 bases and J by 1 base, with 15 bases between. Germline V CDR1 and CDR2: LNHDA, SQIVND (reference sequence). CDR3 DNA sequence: TGTGCCAGTAGTCTTCGTGGGGGTTCATCCTACGAGCAGTACGTC. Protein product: CASSLRGGSSYEQYV.

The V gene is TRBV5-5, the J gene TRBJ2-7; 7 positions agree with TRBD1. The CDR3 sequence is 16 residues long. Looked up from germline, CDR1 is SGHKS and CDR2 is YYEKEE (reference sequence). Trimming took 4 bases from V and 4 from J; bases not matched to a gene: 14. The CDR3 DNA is TGTGCCAGCAGCCTTAGACAGGGACAAGGAGAGTACGAGCAGTACGTC. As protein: CASSLRQGQGEYEQYV.

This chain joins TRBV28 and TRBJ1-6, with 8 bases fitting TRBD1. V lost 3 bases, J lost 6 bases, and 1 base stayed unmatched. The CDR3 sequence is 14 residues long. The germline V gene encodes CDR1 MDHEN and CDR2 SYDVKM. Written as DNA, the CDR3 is TGTGCCAGCAGTTTTGGACAGGGTAATTCACCCCTCCACTTT. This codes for CASSFGQGNSPLHF.

In DNA, the CDR3 is TGTGCCAGCTTCAGGGCTACTAATGAAAAACTGTTTTTT. Amino acids: CASFRATNEKLFF. The chain recombines TRBV5-6 with TRBJ1-4, with D possibly being TRBD1 (5 bases). CDR1 and CDR2 (germline): SGHDT, YYEEEE. V lost 7 bases and J 2 bases, leaving 9 bases between the germline ends. This CDR3 comprises 13 residues.

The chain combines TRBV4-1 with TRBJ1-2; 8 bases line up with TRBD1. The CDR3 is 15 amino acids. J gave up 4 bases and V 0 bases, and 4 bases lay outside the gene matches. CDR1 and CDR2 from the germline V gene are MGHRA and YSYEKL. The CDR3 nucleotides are TGCGCCAGCAGCCAAGAGGACAGGGCCAGCTATGGCTACACCTTC. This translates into CASSQEDRASYGYTF.

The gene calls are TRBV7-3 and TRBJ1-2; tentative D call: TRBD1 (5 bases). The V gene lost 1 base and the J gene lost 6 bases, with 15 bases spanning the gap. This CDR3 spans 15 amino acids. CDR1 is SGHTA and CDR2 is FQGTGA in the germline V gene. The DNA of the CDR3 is TGTGCCAGCAGCTTAAGTATGTCGACGGGGGATGGCTACACCTTC. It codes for CASSLSMSTGDGYTF.

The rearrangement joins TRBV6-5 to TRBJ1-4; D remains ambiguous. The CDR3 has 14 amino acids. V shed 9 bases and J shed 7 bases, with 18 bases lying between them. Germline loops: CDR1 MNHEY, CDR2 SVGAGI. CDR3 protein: CARLLSRICEKLFF. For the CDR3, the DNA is TGTGCCAGGCTCTTGAGCAGGATTTGTGAAAAACTGTTTTTT.

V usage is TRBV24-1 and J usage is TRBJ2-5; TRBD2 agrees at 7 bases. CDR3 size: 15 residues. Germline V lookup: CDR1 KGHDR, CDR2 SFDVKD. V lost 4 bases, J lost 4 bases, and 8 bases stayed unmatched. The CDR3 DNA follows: TGTGCCACCAGTGACCCCTCGGGCGGGGGAGAGACCCAGTACTTC. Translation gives CATSDPSGGGETQYF.

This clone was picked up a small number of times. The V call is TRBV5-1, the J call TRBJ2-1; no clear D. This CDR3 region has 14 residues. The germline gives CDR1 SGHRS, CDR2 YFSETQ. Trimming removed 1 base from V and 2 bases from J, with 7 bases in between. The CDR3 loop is CASSLTVPYNEQFF. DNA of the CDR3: TGCGCCAGCAGCTTGACGGTCCCCTACAATGAGCAGTTCTTC. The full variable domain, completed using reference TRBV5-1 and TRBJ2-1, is KAGVTQTPRYLIKTRGQQVTLSCSPISGHRSVSWYQQTPGQGLQFLFEYFSETQRNKGNFPGRFSGRQFSNSRSEMNVSTLELGDSALYLCASSLTVPYNEQFFGPGTRLTVL.